This TCR beta chain stems from a study of blood T cells in healthy people across ages. Study-level findings and limits: Significant beta diversity loss was already apparent by age approximately 38, declining roughly linearly.

For the second PCR, which ran for roughly 6 to 11 cycles, a sample-barcoded 5' primer and a J-beta primer mix were used. Every sample produced at least 2.5 million CDR3-containing paired-end reads. One entry per CDR3 protein results from TCRdb running MiXCR on the 5' RACE reads. Found here are about 730,000 distinct CDR3 sequences, 43% of them singletons; the top ten hold 20% to 25%. As regards this clonotype: The antigen is undetermined.

Donors were healthy Caucasian individuals from Russia aged roughly 6 to 95. This CDR3 is 13 amino acids long. Per germline, CDR1 SGHNT and CDR2 YENEEA. Trimming left V 5 bases short and J 6 bases short, with 12 bases between. The chain employs TRBV11-3 and TRBJ2-3, with TRBD2 as a possible D gene (5 bases). The sequenced material came from blood. The source of this sequence is a woman aged 55-69 years in good health. CDR3 region: CASSPSGEDTQYF. The CDR3 nucleotides read TGTGCCAGCAGCCCATCCGGGGAGGATACGCAGTATTTT.